The TCR beta chain described here comes from a study of blood T cell repertoires in COVID-19. The J segment lost 2 bases and the V segment lost 0 bases, leaving 6 bases of the junction unmatched. CDR1 is ENHRY and CDR2 is SYGVKD in the germline V gene. This CDR3 has 17 amino acids. Assay used: immunoSEQ multiplex PCR; TCRdb lists only in-frame clones, some missing. Of a few hundred thousand clones in the sample, around 84% are singletons; the top ten hold around 4%. The source of this sequence is a man aged 55 to 70 with acute or convalescent COVID-19. What was sequenced was peripheral blood. The chain links TRBV10-3 to TRBJ2-1; TRBD2 matches at 8 bases. CDR3 in amino acids: CAISESSGGLTYNEQFF. CDR3 DNA sequence: TGTGCCATCAGTGAGTCCTCGGGGGGGCTCACCTACAATGAGCAGTTCTTC.